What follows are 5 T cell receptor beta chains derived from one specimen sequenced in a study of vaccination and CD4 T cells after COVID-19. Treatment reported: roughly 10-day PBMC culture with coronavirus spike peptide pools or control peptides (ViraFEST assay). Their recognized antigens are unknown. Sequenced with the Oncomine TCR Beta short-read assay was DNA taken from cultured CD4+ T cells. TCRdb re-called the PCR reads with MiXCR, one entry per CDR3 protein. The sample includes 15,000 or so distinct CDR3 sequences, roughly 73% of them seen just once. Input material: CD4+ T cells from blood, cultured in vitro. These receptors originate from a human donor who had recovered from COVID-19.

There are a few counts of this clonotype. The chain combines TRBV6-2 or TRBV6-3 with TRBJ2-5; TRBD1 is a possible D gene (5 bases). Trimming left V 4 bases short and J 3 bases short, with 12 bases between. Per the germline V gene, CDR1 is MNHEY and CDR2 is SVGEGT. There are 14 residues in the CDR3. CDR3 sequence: CASSSVQGEETQYF. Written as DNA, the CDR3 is TGTGCCAGCAGTTCGGTTCAGGGCGAAGAGACCCAGTACTTC.

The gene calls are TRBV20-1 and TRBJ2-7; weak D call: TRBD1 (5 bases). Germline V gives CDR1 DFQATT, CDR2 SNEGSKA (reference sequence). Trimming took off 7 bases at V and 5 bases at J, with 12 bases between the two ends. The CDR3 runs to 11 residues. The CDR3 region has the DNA TGCAGTGTCAAGGGGCTCGACGAGCAGTACTTC. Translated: CSVKGLDEQYF.

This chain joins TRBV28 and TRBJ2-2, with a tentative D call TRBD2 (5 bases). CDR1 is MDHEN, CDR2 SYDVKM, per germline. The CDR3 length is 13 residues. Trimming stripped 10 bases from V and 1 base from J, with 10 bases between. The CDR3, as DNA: TGTGCCACGTGGAGGCAGAACACCGGGGAGCTGTTTTTT. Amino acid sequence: CATWRQNTGELFF.

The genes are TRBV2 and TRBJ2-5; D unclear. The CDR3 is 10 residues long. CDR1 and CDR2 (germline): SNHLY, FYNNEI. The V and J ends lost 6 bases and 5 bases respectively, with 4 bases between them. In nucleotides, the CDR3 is TGTGCCAGCAGCGTTGAGACCCAGTACTTC. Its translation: CASSVETQYF.

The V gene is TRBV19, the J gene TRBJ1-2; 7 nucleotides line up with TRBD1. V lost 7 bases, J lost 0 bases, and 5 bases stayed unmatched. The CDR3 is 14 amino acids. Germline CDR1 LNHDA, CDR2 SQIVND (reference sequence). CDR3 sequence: CASIFRGSNYGYTF. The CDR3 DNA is TGTGCCAGTATCTTCAGGGGGTCTAACTATGGCTACACCTTC.